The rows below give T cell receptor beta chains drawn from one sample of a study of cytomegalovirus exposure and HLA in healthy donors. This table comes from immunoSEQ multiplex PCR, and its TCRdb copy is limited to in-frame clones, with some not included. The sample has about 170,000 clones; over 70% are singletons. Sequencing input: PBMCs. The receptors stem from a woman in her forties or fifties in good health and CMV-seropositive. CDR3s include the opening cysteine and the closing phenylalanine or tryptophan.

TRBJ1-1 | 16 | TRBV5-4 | CASSLATGGRVTEAFF
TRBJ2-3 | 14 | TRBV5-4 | CASSLNRGKDTQYF
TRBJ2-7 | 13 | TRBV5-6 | CASSLDRGYEQYF
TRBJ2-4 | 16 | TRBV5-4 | CASSPRQGLAKNIQYF
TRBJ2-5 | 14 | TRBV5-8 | CASSREEAPKTQYF
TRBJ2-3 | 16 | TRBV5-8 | CASSWGTGEIADTQYF
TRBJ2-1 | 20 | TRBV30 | CAWSVPYSLAGGLAYNEQFF
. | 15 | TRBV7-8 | CASSSGQISTDTQHF
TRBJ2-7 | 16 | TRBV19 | CASSIDASVLPYEQYF
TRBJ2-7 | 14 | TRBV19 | CASKPGQGEGEQYF
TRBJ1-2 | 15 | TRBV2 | CASRSARQGISGYTF
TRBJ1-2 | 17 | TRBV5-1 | CASSPGTGTAANYGYTF
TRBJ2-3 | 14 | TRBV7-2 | CASSRVAGADTQYF
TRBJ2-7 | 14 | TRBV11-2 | CASSLLGAAGEQYF
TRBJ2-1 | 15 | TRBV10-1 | CASSGAGVVVNEQFF
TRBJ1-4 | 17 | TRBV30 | CAWGGRINILAGEKLFF
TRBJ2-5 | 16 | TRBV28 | CASSSFRTSGRKTQYF
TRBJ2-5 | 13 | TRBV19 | CASRQGGGETQYF
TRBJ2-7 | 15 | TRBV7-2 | CASSLGGGFTYEQYF
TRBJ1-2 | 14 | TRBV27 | CASSATPGDYGYTF
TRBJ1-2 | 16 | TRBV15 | CATSRGDGQGNYGYTF
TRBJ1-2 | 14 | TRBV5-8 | CASSLVRGLSGYTF
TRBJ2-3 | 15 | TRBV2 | CASSRDRGGTDTQYF
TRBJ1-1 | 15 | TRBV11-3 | CASSARTGMNTEAFF
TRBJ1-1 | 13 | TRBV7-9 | CASSLAKNTEAFF
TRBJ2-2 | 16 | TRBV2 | CASSSDSPGNTGELFF
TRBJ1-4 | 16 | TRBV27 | CASSSDWTDPGEKLFF
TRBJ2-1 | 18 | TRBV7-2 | CASSFSPGLAGTNGEQFF
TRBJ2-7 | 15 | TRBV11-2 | CASSLGWSIQSEQYF
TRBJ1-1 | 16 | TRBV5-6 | CASSLLTAFMNTEAFF
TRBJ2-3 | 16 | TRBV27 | CASTPRASGATDTQYF
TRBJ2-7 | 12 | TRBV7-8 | CASSLTGYEQYF
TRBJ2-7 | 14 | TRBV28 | CASSPRLSFYEQYF